Listed here are 30 T cell receptor beta chains from one sample, sequenced in a study of cytomegalovirus exposure and HLA in healthy donors. The PCR was carried out with 60 Vbeta primers and 13 Jbeta primers. Only in-frame clones appear in the TCRdb table, and some are missing; sequencing was by immunoSEQ multiplex PCR. The sample shows around 150,000 clones, and roughly 1.9% sits with its ten largest clones. Sequencing used PBMCs. All receptors derive from a man aged 30-40 years in good health and CMV-seronegative.

The chain uses TRBV7-9 and TRBJ1-3, with a tentative D call TRBD1 (6 bases). CDR3 length: 17 amino acids. The V and J ends lost 6 bases and 0 bases respectively, with 18 bases between them. Germline V gene data show CDR1 as SEHNR and CDR2 as FQNEAQ (reference sequence). As DNA, the CDR3 is TGTGCCAGCAGTTCTAGACAGGCCACGAACTCTGGAAACACCATATATTTT. This codes for CASSSRQATNSGNTIYF.

Here the CDR3 DNA reads TGCGCCAGCAGCCCTTTGTCGGATCAGCCCCAGCATTTT. Translated: CASSPLSDQPQHF. The chain links TRBV5-1 to TRBJ1-5, with no clear D. Germline CDR1 SGHRS, CDR2 YFSETQ. Trimming removed 4 bases at V and 5 bases at J, with 10 bases between. The CDR3 sequence is 13 residues long.

This rearrangement joins TRBV7-9 to TRBJ2-2; weak D call: TRBD1 (6 bases). Trimming took off 1 base at V and 3 bases at J, with 9 bases between the two ends. CDR3 size: 15 residues. The germline gives CDR1 SEHNR, CDR2 FQNEAQ (reference sequence). The CDR3 nucleotides read TGTGCCAGCAGCTTAGGTGGGGGCTACACCGGGGAGCTGTTTTTT. Translation gives CASSLGGGYTGELFF.

V is TRBV25-1 and J is TRBJ2-2; 8 bases align to TRBD1. Germline lookup yields CDR1 MGHDK and CDR2 SYGVNS. This CDR3 region has 17 residues. With 5 bases clipped from V and 7 bases from J, the junction kept 15 bases outside the gene matches. This chain's CDR3 is CASSPRGQGRGVGELFF. The CDR3 region has the DNA TGTGCCAGCAGTCCTCGAGGACAGGGTAGGGGGGTCGGGGAGCTGTTTTTT.

The rearrangement joins TRBV2 to TRBJ2-7; D possibly corresponds to TRBD2 (6 bases). Trimming took 3 bases from V and 9 from J, leaving 18 bases between them. The CDR3 length is 14 residues. CDR1 is SNHLY, CDR2 FYNNEI, per germline. CDR3 DNA sequence: TGTGCCAGCAGTGATGGGACTGGAGTATCTGTGCAGTACTTC. The encoded protein is CASSDGTGVSVQYF.

The chain joins TRBV4-3 to TRBJ2-3; TRBD2 matches 7 bases. V lost 1 base, J lost 1 base, and 5 bases stayed unmatched. This CDR3 region has 16 residues. The germline CDR1 and CDR2 sequences are LGHNA and YSLEER. The CDR3 protein is CASSQAAGIGTDTQYF. CDR3 nucleotide sequence: TGCGCCAGCAGCCAAGCAGCGGGGATTGGCACAGATACGCAGTATTTT.

The J gene is TRBJ2-7, the V gene TRBV4-2; D perhaps matches TRBD1 (6 bases). V lost 3 bases to trimming and J lost 4 bases, with 13 bases between them. This CDR3 contains 14 residues. Germline lookup yields CDR1 LGHNA and CDR2 YNFKEQ. In DNA, the CDR3 is TGTGCCAGCAGCCAGACCGGACAGCTTTACGAGCAGTACTTC. Protein product: CASSQTGQLYEQYF.

This rearrangement joins TRBV19 to TRBJ2-5, with 7 bases that match TRBD1. The germline gives CDR1 LNHDA, CDR2 SQIVND (reference sequence). V shed 11 bases and J 0 bases; nucleotides not matched to a gene: 3. The CDR3 has 12 residues. CDR3: CAYGTDQETQYF. In DNA, the CDR3 is TGTGCCTATGGGACAGACCAAGAGACCCAGTACTTC.

The V gene is TRBV7-8, the J gene TRBJ2-3; 13 bases line up with TRBD2. The CDR3 contains 14 residues. The V gene's germline CDR1 is SGHVS and CDR2 FQNEAQ. V was pared by 8 bases and J by 3 bases, with 2 bases of the junction left unmatched. This CDR3 is CASGGLAGTDTQYF. The CDR3 bases are TGTGCCAGCGGGGGACTAGCGGGAACAGATACGCAGTATTTT.

CDR3 DNA: TGTGCCAGCAGTCTTGGGACAGGGGGGAGGGAGACCCAGTACTTC. This sequence encodes CASSLGTGGRETQYF. The V call is TRBV28, the J call TRBJ2-5, with TRBD1 matching over 11 bases. Germline CDR1 MDHEN, CDR2 SYDVKM. The CDR3 consists of 15 residues. With 5 bases clipped from V and 5 bases from J, the junction kept 7 bases outside the gene matches.

V usage is TRBV7-9 and J usage is TRBJ1-1, with 7 bases that match TRBD1. Germline-derived CDR1 and CDR2 are SEHNR and FQNEAQ (reference sequence). This CDR3 is 12 amino acids long. Trimming at V came to 7 bases and at J to 11 bases, leaving 10 bases not matched to a gene. The CDR3 DNA reads as TGTGCCAGCACTACCTCAGGCAGGGGGGCTTTCTTT. This translates into CASTTSGRGAFF. The variable domain in full, with the rest retrieved from reference TRBV7-9 and TRBJ1-1, is DTGVSQNPRHKITKRGQNVTFRCDPISEHNRLYWYRQTLGQGPEFLTYFQNEAQLEKSRLLSDRFSAERPKGSFSTLEIQRTEQGDSAMYLCASTTSGRGAFFGQGTRLTVV.

The CDR3 reads CASSVSLQRGEYYGYTF. The CDR3 bases are TGTGCCAGTAGTGTCTCGCTTCAGCGGGGGGAGTACTATGGCTACACCTTC. The chain joins TRBV19 to TRBJ1-2, with D possibly being TRBD1 (5 bases). The CDR3 covers 17 residues. V was trimmed by 5 bases and J by 3 bases, leaving 22 bases between them. The germline V gene encodes CDR1 LNHDA and CDR2 SQIVND (reference sequence).

The chain joins TRBV7-9 to TRBJ1-1; 8 nucleotides line up with TRBD1. The V segment lost 4 bases and the J segment 3 bases; nucleotides outside the gene matches: 7. This CDR3 has 15 amino acids. The germline V gene has CDR1 SEHNR and CDR2 FQNEAQ (reference sequence). The CDR3 loop is CASSSADRAHTEAFF. For the CDR3, the DNA is TGTGCCAGCAGCTCTGCGGACAGGGCGCACACTGAAGCTTTCTTT.

The CDR3 DNA reads TGTGCCAGCAGCCCCCCAGGTGCCGAGACCCAGTACTTC. Amino acid sequence: CASSPPGAETQYF. V gene TRBV7-3 combines with J gene TRBJ2-5; D is unclear. Germline lookup yields CDR1 SGHTA and CDR2 FQGTGA. The CDR3 extends over 13 amino acids. The ends were cut back, 5 bases at V and 5 bases at J, with 12 bases in the middle. The full variable domain, with the rest looked up from reference TRBV7-3 and TRBJ2-5, is GAGVSQTPSNKVTEKGKYVELRCDPISGHTALYWYRQSLGQGPEFLIYFQGTGAADDSGLPNDRFFAVRPEGSVSTLKIQRTERGDSAVYLCASSPPGAETQYFGPGTRLLVL.

V gene TRBV6-1 combines with J gene TRBJ2-7; D might be TRBD1 (5 bases). V lost 3 bases and J 5 bases, leaving 14 bases between the germline ends. The CDR3 spans 14 residues. Germline loops: CDR1 MNHNS, CDR2 SASEGT. The CDR3 region is CASSEDIRVNEQYF. The CDR3 coding sequence is TGTGCCAGCAGTGAGGACATCAGGGTGAACGAGCAGTACTTC.

The chain is built from TRBV7-2 and TRBJ1-5; D is undetermined. CDR1 SGHTA and CDR2 FQGNSA come from the germline V gene. The length of the CDR3 is 15 residues. The V and J ends lost 5 bases and 0 bases respectively, with 11 bases between them. The CDR3 region is CASSHDSISNQPQHF. The CDR3 coding sequence is TGTGCCAGCAGCCATGACTCGATTAGCAATCAGCCCCAGCATTTT.

The rearrangement joins TRBV4-3 to TRBJ2-7, with a weak D call TRBD2 (6 bases). V was shortened by 0 bases and J by 2 bases, with 11 bases between the two germline ends. Germline CDR1 LGHNA, CDR2 YSLEER. This CDR3 region has 15 residues. The CDR3 DNA reads TGCGCCAGCAGCCAAGATCGGGCGGGGCCCTACGAGCAGTACTTC. The encoded protein is CASSQDRAGPYEQYF.

The chain links TRBV5-1 to TRBJ1-2; 9 bases line up with TRBD1. The CDR3 is 18 amino acids. V was clipped by 3 bases and J by 2 bases; unmatched bases: 14. Germline lookup yields CDR1 SGHRS and CDR2 YFSETQ. The CDR3 is CASSSQPGQGFQNYGYTF. The CDR3 DNA reads TGCGCCAGCAGCTCACAACCGGGACAGGGATTTCAAAACTATGGCTACACCTTC. The full variable domain, rest sourced from reference TRBV5-1 and TRBJ1-2, is KAGVTQTPRYLIKTRGQQVTLSCSPISGHRSVSWYQQTPGQGLQFLFEYFSETQRNKGNFPGRFSGRQFSNSRSEMNVSTLELGDSALYLCASSSQPGQGFQNYGYTFGSGTRLTVV.

V gene TRBV4-3 combines with J gene TRBJ1-3, with D unresolved. This CDR3 is 17 amino acids long. V gave up 0 bases and J gave up 0 bases, with 12 bases separating them. Germline assignment: CDR1 LGHNA and CDR2 YSLEER. The CDR3 protein is CASSQDMATSSGNTIYF. CDR3 DNA sequence: TGCGCCAGCAGCCAAGATATGGCAACCAGCTCTGGAAACACCATATATTTT.

J is TRBJ1-1 and V is TRBV15, with D hard to call. Trimming removed 3 bases from V and 4 bases from J, with 15 bases in between. In germline, CDR1 is LNHNV, CDR2 YYDKDF (reference sequence). The CDR3 contains 15 residues. The CDR3 here is CATSRRGGPGTEAFF. The CDR3 region has the DNA TGTGCCACCAGCAGGCGAGGAGGGCCAGGCACTGAAGCTTTCTTT.

The gene calls are TRBV19 and TRBJ1-2; D possibly corresponds to TRBD1 (6 bases). Germline V CDR1 and CDR2: LNHDA, SQIVND (reference sequence). Trimming stripped 1 base from V and 3 bases from J, with 12 bases between. The CDR3 loop spans 15 amino acids. CDR3 amino acids: CASSIATGTDYGYTF. CDR3 in DNA: TGTGCCAGTAGTATAGCGACAGGTACGGACTATGGCTACACCTTC.

Here the CDR3 DNA reads TGTGCCAGCAGCCACTCGCGCGGTAGCGGGAGGGTCGGAGATACGCAGTATTTT. It encodes CASSHSRGSGRVGDTQYF. The chain links TRBV14 to TRBJ2-3; TRBD2 aligns across 11 bases. The germline V gene encodes CDR1 SGHDN and CDR2 FVKESK. The CDR3 consists of 18 residues. V shed 3 bases, J shed 5 bases, and the junction held 13 bases outside the gene matches.

V is TRBV14 and J is TRBJ2-3; D might be TRBD1 (6 bases). This CDR3 region has 15 residues. CDR1 SGHDN and CDR2 FVKESK come from the germline V gene. Trimming left V 4 bases short and J 3 bases short, with 14 bases between. CDR3 nucleotide sequence: TGTGCCAGCAGCCCCCGGACAACAGGGACAGATACGCAGTATTTT. Translation: CASSPRTTGTDTQYF.

The chain is built from TRBV20-1 and TRBJ2-7, with D unclear. In germline, CDR1 is DFQATT, CDR2 SNEGSKA (reference sequence). V was shortened by 5 bases and J by 6 bases, with 8 bases between the two germline ends. The CDR3 is made up of 10 amino acids. The CDR3 nucleotides are TGCAGTGCTCTGCGTCTCGAGCAGTACTTC. Translation: CSALRLEQYF.

With respect to this clone: The same CDR3 arises from other DNA sequences in this sample as well. This sequence joins TRBV5-1 and TRBJ2-7; 8 nucleotides match TRBD2. In germline, CDR1 is SGHRS, CDR2 YFSETQ. CDR3 length equals 14 residues. J was trimmed by 3 bases and V by 4 bases; bases with no gene match: 6. The CDR3 spells CASSPGAGGYEQYF. The CDR3 region has the DNA TGCGCCAGCAGCCCGGGGGCGGGAGGCTACGAGCAGTACTTC.

This chain connects TRBV5-1 to TRBJ2-5; D perhaps matches TRBD1 (6 bases). In germline, CDR1 is SGHRS, CDR2 YFSETQ. Trimming shortened V by 4 bases and J by 11 bases, and 18 bases separated the two germline ends. This CDR3 has 13 amino acids. CDR3 sequence: CASSLVDSLEQYF. The CDR3 DNA is TGCGCCAGCAGCCTGGTGGACAGCTTAGAGCAGTACTTC.

In nucleotides, the CDR3 is TGTGCCACCGGACAGGGGGCGGATGAAAAACTGTTTTTT. This encodes CATGQGADEKLFF. The V and J genes are TRBV10-3 and TRBJ1-4; 11 bases are a match to TRBD1. Germline V lookup: CDR1 ENHRY, CDR2 SYGVKD. The junction had 4 bases not matched to a gene; V was cut back by 10 bases and J by 6 bases. The CDR3 is made up of 13 amino acids.

The rearrangement joins TRBV5-1 to TRBJ2-2, with TRBD1 as a possible D gene (5 bases). Between the trimmed V and J ends, which lost 5 bases and 3 bases, there was a span of 14 bases. Germline values: CDR1 SGHRS, CDR2 YFSETQ. The CDR3 runs 15 residues. CDR3 in DNA: TGCGCCAGCAGAAAGGCAGGGATTGACACCGGGGAGCTGTTTTTT. It specifies CASRKAGIDTGELFF.

The CDR3 is CAISGTGGPYEQYF. In DNA, the CDR3 is TGTGCCATCAGTGGAACGGGAGGGCCTTACGAGCAGTACTTC. The chain employs TRBV10-3 and TRBJ2-7, with 8 bases aligning to TRBD2. Germline loops: CDR1 ENHRY, CDR2 SYGVKD. The CDR3 runs 14 residues. Unmatched junction bases numbered 6, after V lost 4 bases and J lost 4 bases.

The chain joins TRBV6-1 to TRBJ2-5; 8 bases line up with TRBD2. Germline CDR1 is MNHNS and CDR2 is SASEGT. The CDR3 runs 14 residues. The trim removed 4 bases at V and 4 bases at J, leaving 5 bases unmatched. CDR3 sequence: CASSVSGGGETQYF. The CDR3 bases are TGTGCCAGCAGTGTTTCGGGAGGGGGAGAGACCCAGTACTTC.